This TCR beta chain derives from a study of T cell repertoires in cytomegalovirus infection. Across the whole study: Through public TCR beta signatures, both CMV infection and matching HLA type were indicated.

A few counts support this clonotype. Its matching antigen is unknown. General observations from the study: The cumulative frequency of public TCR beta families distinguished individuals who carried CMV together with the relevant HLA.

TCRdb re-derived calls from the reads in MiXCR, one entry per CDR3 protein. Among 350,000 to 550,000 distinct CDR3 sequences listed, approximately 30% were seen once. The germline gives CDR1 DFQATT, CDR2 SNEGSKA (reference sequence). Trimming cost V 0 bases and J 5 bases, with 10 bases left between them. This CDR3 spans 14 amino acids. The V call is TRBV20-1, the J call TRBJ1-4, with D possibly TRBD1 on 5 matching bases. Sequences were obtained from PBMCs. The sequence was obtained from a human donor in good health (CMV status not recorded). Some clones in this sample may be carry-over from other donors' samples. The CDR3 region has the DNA TGCAGTGCTAGAGATAGGGGCCGGAATGAAAAACTGTTTTTT. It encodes CSARDRGRNEKLFF.